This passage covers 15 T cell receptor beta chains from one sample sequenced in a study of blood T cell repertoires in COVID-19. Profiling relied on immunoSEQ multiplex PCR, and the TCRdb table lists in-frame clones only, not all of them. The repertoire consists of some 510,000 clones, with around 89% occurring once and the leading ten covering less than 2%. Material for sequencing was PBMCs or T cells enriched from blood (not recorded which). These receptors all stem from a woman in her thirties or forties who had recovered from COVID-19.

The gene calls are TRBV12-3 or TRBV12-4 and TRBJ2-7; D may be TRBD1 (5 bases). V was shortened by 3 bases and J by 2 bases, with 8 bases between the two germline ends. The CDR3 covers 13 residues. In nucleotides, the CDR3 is TGTGCCAGCAGTTTGACAGCGCCCTACGAGCAGTACTTC. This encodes CASSLTAPYEQYF.

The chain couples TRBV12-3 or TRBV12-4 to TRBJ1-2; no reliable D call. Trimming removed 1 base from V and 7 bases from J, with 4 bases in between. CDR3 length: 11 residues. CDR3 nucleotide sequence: TGTGCCAGCAGTTTAGGAGGTGGCTACACCTTC. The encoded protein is CASSLGGGYTF.

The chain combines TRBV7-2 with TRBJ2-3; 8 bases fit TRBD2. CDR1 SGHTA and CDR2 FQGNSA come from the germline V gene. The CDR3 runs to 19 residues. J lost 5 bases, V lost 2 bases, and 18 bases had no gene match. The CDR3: CASSLTQPGLVILGDTQYF. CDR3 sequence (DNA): TGTGCCAGCAGCTTAACGCAACCGGGACTAGTAATATTAGGAGATACGCAGTATTTT.

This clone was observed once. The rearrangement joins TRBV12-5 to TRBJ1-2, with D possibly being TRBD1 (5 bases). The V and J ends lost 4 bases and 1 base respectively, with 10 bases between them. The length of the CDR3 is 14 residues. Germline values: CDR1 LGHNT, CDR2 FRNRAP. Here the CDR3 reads CASGSRQFNYGYTF. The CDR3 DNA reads TGTGCTAGTGGTTCCCGACAGTTTAACTATGGCTACACCTTC. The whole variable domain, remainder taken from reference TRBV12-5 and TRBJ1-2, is DARVTQTPRHKVTEMGQEVTMRCQPILGHNTVFWYRQTMMQGLELLAYFRNRAPLDDSGMPKDRFSAEMPDATLATLKIQPSEPRDSAVYFCASGSRQFNYGYTFGSGTRLTVV.

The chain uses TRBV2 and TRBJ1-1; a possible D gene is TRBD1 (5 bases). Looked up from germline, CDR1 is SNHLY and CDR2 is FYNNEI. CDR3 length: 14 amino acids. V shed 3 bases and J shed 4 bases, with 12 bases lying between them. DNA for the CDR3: TGTGCCAGCAGTGACAGGGTTGGTCGCACTGAAGCTTTCTTT. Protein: CASSDRVGRTEAFF.

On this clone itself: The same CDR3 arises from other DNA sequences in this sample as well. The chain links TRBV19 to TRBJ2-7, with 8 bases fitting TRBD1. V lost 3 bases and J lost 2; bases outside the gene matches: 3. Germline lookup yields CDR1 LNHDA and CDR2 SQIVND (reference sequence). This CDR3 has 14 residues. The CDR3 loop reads CASSIGQGTYEQYF. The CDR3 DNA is TGTGCCAGTAGTATTGGACAGGGTACCTACGAGCAGTACTTC.

The CDR3 bases are TGTGCCAGCAGTTCCCTGACAGGGGGAAGCAATCAGCCCCAGCATTTT. It is translated as CASSSLTGGSNQPQHF. V usage is TRBV6-5 and J usage is TRBJ1-5, with 9 bases identical to TRBD1. Germline V CDR1 and CDR2: MNHEY, SVGAGI. Trimming took 4 bases from V and 1 from J; bases not matched to a gene: 5. The length of the CDR3 is 16 residues.

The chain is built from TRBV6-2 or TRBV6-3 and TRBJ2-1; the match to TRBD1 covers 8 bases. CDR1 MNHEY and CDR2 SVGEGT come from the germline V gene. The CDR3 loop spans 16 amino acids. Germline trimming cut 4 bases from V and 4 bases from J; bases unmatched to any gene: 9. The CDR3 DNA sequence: TGTGCCAGCAGTTTTGGACAGGGTCTGGTATACAATGAGCAGTTCTTC. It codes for CASSFGQGLVYNEQFF.

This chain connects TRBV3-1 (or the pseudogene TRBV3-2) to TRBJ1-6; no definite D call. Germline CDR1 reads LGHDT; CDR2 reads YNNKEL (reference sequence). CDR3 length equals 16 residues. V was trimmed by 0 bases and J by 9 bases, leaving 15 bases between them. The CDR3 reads CASSQDFSGVGSPLHF. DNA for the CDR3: TGTGCCAGCAGCCAAGATTTTAGCGGCGTGGGTTCACCCCTCCACTTT.

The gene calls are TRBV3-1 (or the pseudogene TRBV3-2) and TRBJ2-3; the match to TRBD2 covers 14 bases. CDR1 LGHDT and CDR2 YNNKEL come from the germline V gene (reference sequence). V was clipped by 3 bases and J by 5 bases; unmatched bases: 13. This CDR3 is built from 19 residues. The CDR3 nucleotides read TGTGCCAGCAGCCACGGAGGACAGGGACTAGCGGGAGATATAGATACGCAGTATTTT. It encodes CASSHGGQGLAGDIDTQYF.

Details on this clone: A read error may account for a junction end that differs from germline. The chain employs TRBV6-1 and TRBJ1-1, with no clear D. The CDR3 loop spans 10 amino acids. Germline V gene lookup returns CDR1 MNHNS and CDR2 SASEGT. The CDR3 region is CASGEAVAFF. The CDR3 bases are TGTGCCAGCGGTGAGGCCGTGGCTTTCTTT.

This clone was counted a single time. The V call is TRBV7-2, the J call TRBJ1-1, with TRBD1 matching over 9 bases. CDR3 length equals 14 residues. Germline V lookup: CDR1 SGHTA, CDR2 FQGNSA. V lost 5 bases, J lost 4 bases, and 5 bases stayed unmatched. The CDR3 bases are TGTGCCAGCAGCGTACAGGGGGCTGTCACTGAAGCTTTCTTT. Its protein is CASSVQGAVTEAFF.

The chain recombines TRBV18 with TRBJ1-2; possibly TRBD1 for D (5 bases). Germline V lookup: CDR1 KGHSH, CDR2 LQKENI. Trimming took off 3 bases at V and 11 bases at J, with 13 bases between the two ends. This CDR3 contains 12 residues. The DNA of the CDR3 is TGTGCCAGCTCACCCCAGGGCGCGGTATACACCTTC. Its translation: CASSPQGAVYTF.

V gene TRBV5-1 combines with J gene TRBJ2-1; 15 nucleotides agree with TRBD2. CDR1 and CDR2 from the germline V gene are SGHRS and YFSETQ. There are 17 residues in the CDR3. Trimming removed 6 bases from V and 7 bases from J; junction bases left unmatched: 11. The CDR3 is CASNSGGLAGGSNEQFF. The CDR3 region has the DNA TGCGCCAGCAACTCCGGGGGACTAGCGGGAGGATCGAATGAGCAGTTCTTC.

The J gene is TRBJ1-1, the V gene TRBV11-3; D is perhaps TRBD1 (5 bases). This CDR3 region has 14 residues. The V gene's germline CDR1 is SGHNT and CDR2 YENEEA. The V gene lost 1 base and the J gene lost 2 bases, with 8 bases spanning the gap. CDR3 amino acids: CASSLGRVNTEAFF. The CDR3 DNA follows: TGTGCCAGCAGCTTAGGCAGGGTCAACACTGAAGCTTTCTTT.